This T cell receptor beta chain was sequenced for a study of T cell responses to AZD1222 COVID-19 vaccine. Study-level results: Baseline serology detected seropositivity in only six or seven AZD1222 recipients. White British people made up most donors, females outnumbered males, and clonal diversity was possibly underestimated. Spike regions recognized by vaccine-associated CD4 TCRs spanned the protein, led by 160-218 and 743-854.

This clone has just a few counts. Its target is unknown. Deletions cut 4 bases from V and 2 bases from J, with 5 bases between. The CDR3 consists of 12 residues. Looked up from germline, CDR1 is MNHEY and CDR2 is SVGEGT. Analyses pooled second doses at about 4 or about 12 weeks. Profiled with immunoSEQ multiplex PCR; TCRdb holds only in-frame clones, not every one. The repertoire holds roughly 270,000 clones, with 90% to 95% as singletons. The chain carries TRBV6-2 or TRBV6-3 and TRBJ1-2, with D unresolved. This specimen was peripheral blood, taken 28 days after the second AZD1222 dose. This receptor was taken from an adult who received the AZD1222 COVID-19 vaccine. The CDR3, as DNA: TGTGCCAGCAGTTCACAGAACTATGGCTACACCTTC. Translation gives CASSSQNYGYTF.